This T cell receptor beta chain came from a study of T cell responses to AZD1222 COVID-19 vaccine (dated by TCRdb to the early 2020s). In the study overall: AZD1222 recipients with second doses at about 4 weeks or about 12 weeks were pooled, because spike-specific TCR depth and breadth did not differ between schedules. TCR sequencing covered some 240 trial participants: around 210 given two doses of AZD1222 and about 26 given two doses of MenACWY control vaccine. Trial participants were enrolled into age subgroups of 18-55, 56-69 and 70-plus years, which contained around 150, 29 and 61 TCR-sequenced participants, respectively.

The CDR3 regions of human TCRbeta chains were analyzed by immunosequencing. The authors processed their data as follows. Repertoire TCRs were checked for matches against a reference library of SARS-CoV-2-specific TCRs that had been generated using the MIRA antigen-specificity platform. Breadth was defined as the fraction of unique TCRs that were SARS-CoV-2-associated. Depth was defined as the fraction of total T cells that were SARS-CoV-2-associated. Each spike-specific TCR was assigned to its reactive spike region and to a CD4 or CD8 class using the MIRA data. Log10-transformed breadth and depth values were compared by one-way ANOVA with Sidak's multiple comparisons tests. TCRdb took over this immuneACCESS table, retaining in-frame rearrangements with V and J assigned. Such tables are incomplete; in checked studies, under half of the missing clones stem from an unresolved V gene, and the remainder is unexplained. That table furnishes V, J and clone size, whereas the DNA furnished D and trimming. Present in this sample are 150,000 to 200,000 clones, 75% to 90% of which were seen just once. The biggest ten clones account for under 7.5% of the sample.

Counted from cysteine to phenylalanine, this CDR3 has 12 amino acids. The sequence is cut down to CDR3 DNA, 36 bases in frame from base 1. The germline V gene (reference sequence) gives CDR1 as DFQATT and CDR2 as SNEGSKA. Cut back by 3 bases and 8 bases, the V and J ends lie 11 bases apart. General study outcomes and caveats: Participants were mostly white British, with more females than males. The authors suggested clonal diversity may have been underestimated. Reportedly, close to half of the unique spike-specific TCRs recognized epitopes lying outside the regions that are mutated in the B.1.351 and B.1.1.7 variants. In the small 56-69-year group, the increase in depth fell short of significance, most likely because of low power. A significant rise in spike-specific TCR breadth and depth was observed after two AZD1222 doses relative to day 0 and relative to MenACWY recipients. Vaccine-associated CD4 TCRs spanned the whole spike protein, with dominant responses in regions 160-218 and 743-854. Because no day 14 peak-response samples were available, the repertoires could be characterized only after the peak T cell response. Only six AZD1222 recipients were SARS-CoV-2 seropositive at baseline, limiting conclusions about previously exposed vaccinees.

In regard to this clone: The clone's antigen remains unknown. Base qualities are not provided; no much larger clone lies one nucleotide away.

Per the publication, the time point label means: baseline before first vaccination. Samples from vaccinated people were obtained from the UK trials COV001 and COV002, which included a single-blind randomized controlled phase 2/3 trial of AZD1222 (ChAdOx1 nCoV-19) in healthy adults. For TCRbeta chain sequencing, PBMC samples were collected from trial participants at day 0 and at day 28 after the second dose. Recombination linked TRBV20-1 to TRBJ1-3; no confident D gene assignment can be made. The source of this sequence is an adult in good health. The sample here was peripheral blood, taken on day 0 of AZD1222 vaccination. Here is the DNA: TGCAGTGCTAGTCTACAAGGAGACACCATATATTTT. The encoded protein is CSASLQGDTIYF.